This record covers a single T cell receptor beta chain. Sampled while nominally healthy, donors likely had unrecorded immune exposures. Use of 60 Vbeta and 13 Jbeta primers characterized the PCR. The table came from immunoSEQ multiplex PCR; TCRdb's copy has only in-frame clones and leaves some out. In the table there are 150,000 or so clones, 75% of which are singletons. The CDR3 has 16 amino acids. With 3 bases clipped from V and 1 base from J, the junction kept 4 bases outside the gene matches. Looked up from germline, CDR1 is SEHNR and CDR2 is FQNEAQ (reference sequence). This sample stems from a study of cytomegalovirus exposure and HLA in healthy donors.

Sequencing was done on a sample of PBMCs. The clonotype comes from a woman aged 40-49 years in good health and CMV-seropositive. V and J are TRBV7-9 and TRBJ2-3; 10 bases agree with TRBD2. Written as DNA, the CDR3 is TGTGCCAGCAGCTTCGGACTAGCGGTCGGCACAGATACGCAGTATTTT. This gives the protein CASSFGLAVGTDTQYF.